This T cell receptor beta chain came from a study of identical twins (dated by TCRdb to the mid-2010s). With respect to the entire study: TCR alpha and beta repertoires from monozygotic twins, unrelated adults of various ages and cord blood were deep-sequenced to test whether fetal clonotypes persist. To rule out contamination, replicate twin experiments were performed at different times with different library preparation protocols. Findings and caveats that apply to the study as a whole: In beta out-of-frame sequences, excess twin sharing was weaker, because having fewer shared sequences lowered the signal-to-noise ratio. Invariant T cells such as MAIT and iNKT could partly confound zero-insertion analyses, though diverse VJ usage argued against this for most clonotypes. Because the same donors could not be followed over many years, conclusions were based on cross-sectional statistical analysis. Fewer insertions were carried by abundant cord blood beta clonotypes; a weaker similar trend was observed in young adult naive repertoires, while no such trend was observed in memory repertoires. Compared with coincidental sharing between unrelated individuals, an excess of low generation-probability sequences was observed among out-of-frame TCR alpha sequences shared between twins. In monozygotic twins, out-of-frame TCR alpha sharing was systematically underestimated by recombination models, although the models agreed with sharing between unrelated individuals.

A single count supports this clonotype. Its antigen is not yet known. A read error may account for a junction end that differs from germline. All donors were healthy Caucasians. The twin cohort consisted of three pairs of female monozygotic twins, all aged roughly 18 to 29 years. Peripheral blood mononuclear cells were the source from which RNA for the TCR libraries was isolated. The CDR3 sequence holds 15 residues, the cysteine and phenylalanine included. Only the CDR3 DNA is retained, 45 bases long and in frame from the first base. Sequences LGHDT (CDR1) and YNNKEL (CDR2) are obtained from the germline V gene (reference sequence). Receptor libraries were prepared by 5' RACE. The sequencer listed for this sample is Illumina HiSeq 2000. A universal primer binding site was introduced by template switching, and a unique molecular identifier was present in the final cDNA, enabling accurate counting of TCR cDNA molecules. Specific primers in the conserved constant-segment region were used to synthesize first-strand cDNA for the TCR alpha and beta chains. To control for contamination, every cDNA library carried two barcodes: a SMART-Mk sample barcode plus Illumina barcodes. TruSeq adapter sequences along with Illumina sample barcodes were introduced in two successive PCR steps. TCR alpha and beta cDNA libraries were sequenced on the Illumina HiSeq platform with custom primers. Per the source publication's procedure: MiGEC processed the raw reads to extract unique molecular identifiers, while MiXCR was used to determine the CDR3 positions. Recombination models were inferred per individual with the repgenHMM and IGoR tools using an EM algorithm. Shared clonotype analysis was performed with the tcR package in R, normalizing sharing by the product of cloneset sizes. Out-of-frame nonproductive sequences were analyzed to study raw recombination free of thymic and clonal selection effects. TCRdb reanalyzed the raw reads on its own, using fastp at Q25 for trimming and MiXCR for clone calling, and kept in-frame beta chains. Identical CDR3 protein sequences are pooled into one entry, listed with their most common genes and DNA. TCRdb, rather than the study authors, made the V and J calls. This sample gives 600,000 to 850,000 distinct CDR3 sequences in total; roughly 18% of them show up just once. About an eighth of the sample goes to the ten largest clones.

These data were also reused for a study on T cells expressing NK-cell markers. As described in the second report: TCR beta-chain repertoires were profiled in sorted CD3+CD56+NKG2C+, CD3+CD56+NKG2C- and CD3+CD56-NKG2C+ T-cell subsets from roughly eight donors. Among the eight sequenced donors, only one was HCMV-seronegative, while the other seven were HCMV-seropositive. To restrict sorting to alphabetaTCR-expressing T cells, an anti-gammadeltaTCR antibody was added in several experiments. In roughly 6 donors, the dominant CD3+CD56+NKG2C+ clonotypes were found to rank among the top 10 CD8+ clonotypes and to make up about 1.0-8% of CD8+ T cells. Those dominant clonotypes were again the most abundant among CD3+CD56-NKG2C+ cells in a few donors, at about 25-65%. Whether the expanded NKG2C-expressing T cell clones were specific for HCMV antigens was left unclear. The eight sequenced donors were randomly selected healthy volunteers, three men and five women. HCMV serostatus was determined by detecting HCMV-specific IgG in serum with a commercial ELISA kit. For six donors, bulk peripheral blood T-cell repertoires were additionally sequenced from unsorted PBMC. Reads were demultiplexed and grouped by UMI with MIGEC, and clonotypes were assembled and quantified with MiTCR. To exclude erroneous sequences, any TCR cDNA sequence not supported by at least two reads was discarded. The tcR package was used for downstream repertoire analysis, and clonotypes were matched across fractions by CDR3 nucleotide sequence plus V segment. Antigen specificity was annotated against VDJdb with VDJmatch, allowing one amino acid substitution in CDR3.

The receptor chain draws on TRBV3-1 and TRBJ2-1; 11 bases in between match TRBD2. The sequence came from a woman younger than 35 in good health. The sequencing sample was made of PBMCs. The bases are TGTGCCAGCTGCCAAGGGCGACTAGCGGGGAACGAGCAGTTCTTC. Its protein reads: CASCQGRLAGNEQFF.